This T cell receptor (beta chain) was observed in a study of T cells expressing NK-cell markers. Germline V gene data show CDR1 as SEHNR and CDR2 as FQNEAQ (reference sequence). The CDR3 runs to 13 residues. TCRdb reprocessed the 5' RACE reads; each CDR3 protein has one entry and no DNA is given. The record lists about 460,000 distinct CDR3 sequences, of which the ten most abundant hold more than 1.4%. Points from the study as a whole: Six donors had dominant NKG2C+ clonotypes that comprised roughly 1.0-8% of their CD8+ T cells.

With regard to this clonotype: Antigen specificity is unknown.

The sequence was collected from a woman in her forties or fifties in good health. The rearrangement joins TRBV7-9 to TRBJ2-3; TCRdb picks TRBD1, but there is no DNA to check that call. Input material: blood T cells: a sorted CD56 or NKG2C T cell subset, CD4+ or CD8+ T cells, or bulk PBMC T cells (not recorded which). CDR3 sequence reads: CASNRKTGDTQYF.